This T cell receptor beta chain was identified in a study of low-dose radiotherapy and immunotherapy resistance in tumors. Across the whole study: Members of Cohort 2 were treated with 1 Gy per fraction every two weeks; their total was 13 Gy over 26 weeks. Patients took 300 mg oral aspirin daily for four cycles from cycle 1 day 1.

This CDR3 is 12 amino acids long. Per the germline V gene, CDR1 is MDHEN and CDR2 is SYDVKM. Trimming took 5 bases from V and 6 from J, leaving 11 bases between them. Time point: after trial treatment. Indicated treatment: LDRT plus nivolumab, ipilimumab, low-dose cyclophosphamide and aspirin (RACIN trial). Nivolumab, ipilimumab, aspirin, low-dose cyclophosphamide and low-dose radiotherapy were given to donors. All eligible patients presented with advanced solid tumors that contained no tumor-infiltrating lymphocytes. The authors amplified TCRs for 20 PCR cycles with a constant-region primer and a V-primer adapter. TCRdb independently ran MiXCR on the reads; one entry per CDR3 protein. This sample has roughly 52,000 distinct CDR3 sequences, with around 34% found just once. This clonotype occurred a few times.

The sample in question was PBMCs, obtained after low-dose radiotherapy plus immunotherapy. This sequence joins TRBV28 and TRBJ2-7; perhaps TRBD1 as D (6 bases). This TCR was recovered from a male donor with rectosigmoid adenocarcinoma. The CDR3 DNA reads TGTGCCAGCAGTATGGACAGCACCGAGCAGTACTTC. Its translation is CASSMDSTEQYF.